This is a list of T cell receptor beta chains from one sample in a study of T cell changes during pregnancy in multiple sclerosis. TCRdb keeps only in-frame clones here, not all; method: immunoSEQ multiplex PCR. The sample comprises roughly 50,000 clones, around 94% of which are singletons, and less than 0.3% rests with the top ten. The sequencing here drew on CD4+ T cells from peripheral blood mononuclear cells, taken in the third trimester of pregnancy. These receptors all stem from a female donor with multiple sclerosis, enrolled in a pregnancy study. The CDR3 runs from the conserved cysteine through the conserved F or W. Each record gives: D gene, clone size, V gene, J gene, CDR3 DNA, CDR3 protein. The D gene is left open where the match is weak. The size of a clone is reported for some rows only, either as once, few or many, or as a class for expanded clones.

TRBD1	NA	TRBV7-9	TRBJ1-1	TGTGCCAGCACCGGCGGACAGGGAGGCAGGAACACTGAAGCTTTCTTT	CASTGGQGGRNTEAFF
TRBD1	NA	TRBV15	TRBJ2-4	TGTGCCACCAGCAGAAGTACCGGGACAGGGGGATGGAACATTCAGTACTTC	CATSRSTGTGGWNIQYF
NA	NA	TRBV13	TRBJ2-7	TGTGCCAGCAGCTTACCATCCAGCTACGAGCAGTACTTC	CASSLPSSYEQYF
TRBD1	NA	TRBV27	TRBJ2-4	TGTGCCAGCCGAGACAGGGTCGACATTCAGTACTTC	CASRDRVDIQYF
NA	NA	TRBV20-1	TRBJ2-4	TGCAGTGCTAGAGCCCCCCCTACTCAGTACTTC	CSARAPPTQYF
TRBD1	NA	TRBV7-2	TRBJ2-5	TGTGCCAGCAGCGCCGACAGGGGTCCTGAGACCCAGTACTTC	CASSADRGPETQYF
NA	NA	TRBV20-1	TRBJ1-4	TGCAGTGCCCCGGGTGAAAAACTGTTTTTT	CSAPGEKLFF
TRBD2	NA	TRBV18	TRBJ2-3	TGTGCCAGCTCACGGACTAGCGGGCCTAGCACAGATACGCAGTATTTT	CASSRTSGPSTDTQYF
TRBD2	NA	TRBV9	TRBJ2-7	TGTGCCAGCAGCGTAGGCCCGGGACTAGCGGGAGGGCAGTACTTC	CASSVGPGLAGGQYF
NA	NA	TRBV7-2	TRBJ2-7	TGTGCCAGCAGCTCCAACCAGGTTTCCTACGAGCAGTACTTC	CASSSNQVSYEQYF
NA	NA	TRBV5-5	TRBJ1-4	TGTGCCAGCAGACGACAGTCAATTCCAACTAATGAAAAACTGTTTTTT	CASRRQSIPTNEKLFF
NA	NA	TRBV19	TRBJ2-2	TGTGCCAGTAGTATAGGGGGCCTTTCGAACACCGGGGAGCTGTTTTTT	CASSIGGLSNTGELFF
TRBD2	NA	TRBV5-5	TRBJ2-3	TGTGCCAGCAGCCCCGGGACTAGCGGGGGGCCTTTAACAGATACGCAGTATTTT	CASSPGTSGGPLTDTQYF
TRBD1	once	TRBV5-5	TRBJ2-6	TGTGCCAGCAGCTCTGACAGGGGCTCTGGGGCCAACGTCCTGACTTTC	CASSSDRGSGANVLTF
TRBD2	NA	TRBV9	TRBJ2-1	TGTGCCAGCAGCGGCTTTGAAGCGGGATCACCCCGCGGTGAGCAGTTCTTC	CASSGFEAGSPRGEQFF
NA	NA	TRBV10-3	TRBJ2-7	TGTGCCATCAGTGAAGGGGCTAGCGCGTACGAGCAGTACTTC	CAISEGASAYEQYF
TRBD2	NA	TRBV9	TRBJ2-1	TGTGCCAGCAGCGTAAAGGCGGGAGGGCCAAATGAGCAGTTCTTC	CASSVKAGGPNEQFF
NA	NA	TRBV6-1	TRBJ2-7	TGTGCCAGCAGCGGGGACTGGGGTAGGGGCTACGAGCAGTACTTC	CASSGDWGRGYEQYF
TRBD2	NA	TRBV5-1	TRBJ2-2	TGCGCCAGCAGCCGGACTAGCGGGATATCCGGGGAGCTGTTTTTT	CASSRTSGISGELFF
NA	NA	TRBV29-1	TRBJ2-7	TGCAGCGTTGAACTAACCGGGACAACCTACGAGCAGTACTTC	CSVELTGTTYEQYF
TRBD2	NA	TRBV11-1	TRBJ2-1	TGTGCCAGCAGCTTCATGCGAACTAGCGGGAGGGCCCATGAGCAGTTCTTC	CASSFMRTSGRAHEQFF
TRBD2	NA	TRBV5-4	TRBJ2-7	TGTGCCAGCAGCAGGACCGGGACTAGCGTTTACGAGCAGTACTTC	CASSRTGTSVYEQYF
TRBD2	NA	TRBV4-2	TRBJ2-5	TGTGCCAGCAGCCAAGATACCGGGGGGGCCTCGGAGACCCAGTACTTC	CASSQDTGGASETQYF
TRBD1	NA	TRBV18	TRBJ1-6	TGTGCCAGCTCACCACCAGGACAGGGGGCAAATTCACCCCTCCACTTT	CASSPPGQGANSPLHF
NA	NA	TRBV2	TRBJ1-3	TGTGCCAGCAGTAGAGACAGGAGCTCTGGAAACACCATATATTTT	CASSRDRSSGNTIYF
TRBD1	NA	TRBV7-2	TRBJ1-1	TGTGCCAGCAGCTTAGAGGGACAGCTCCTCACTGAAGCTTTCTTT	CASSLEGQLLTEAFF
NA	NA	TRBV10-3	TRBJ1-2	TGTGCCATCAGTGAGTCAGAGGGTAGCTATGGCTACACCTTC	CAISESEGSYGYTF
TRBD2	NA	TRBV10-2	TRBJ2-7	TGCGCCAGCAGTGAGTCCGGACTAGGGATCGTCCAGTACTTC	CASSESGLGIVQYF
TRBD2	NA	TRBV27	TRBJ2-3	TGTGCCAGCAGTTTAGCGGGAGGGCCAGATACGCAGTATTTT	CASSLAGGPDTQYF
TRBD2	NA	TRBV27	TRBJ2-5	TGTGCCAGCAGTTTAACTAGCGGGAGTAGTAGAGAGACCCAGTACTTC	CASSLTSGSSRETQYF
TRBD2	NA	TRBV5-6	TRBJ2-4	TGTGCCAGCAGCTTCCCGGGACTAGCGGGACGGGAGTACTTC	CASSFPGLAGREYF
NA	once	TRBV6-5	TRBJ2-2	TGTGCCAGCAGTTCGTACACAGGGTTTCCATCCGCGGAGCTGTTTTTT	CASSSYTGFPSAELFF
NA	once	TRBV6-6	TRBJ1-1	TGTGCCAGCAGTTACTCTAGGGACTCCGGGGTGGCTTTCTTT	CASSYSRDSGVAFF
TRBD1	NA	TRBV25-1	TRBJ2-7	TGTGCCAGCTCAAGGGACAGGACCTACGAGCAGTACTTC	CASSRDRTYEQYF
TRBD2	NA	TRBV5-1	TRBJ2-5	TGCGCCAGCAGACTAGCGGGACTTCGCGAGACCCAGTACTTC	CASRLAGLRETQYF
TRBD1	NA	TRBV6-5	TRBJ1-1	TGTGCCAGCAGCCGGACAGGGTGGGAAAACACTGAAGCTTTCTTT	CASSRTGWENTEAFF
NA	NA	TRBV30	TRBJ2-2	TGTGCCTGGAGTGCGGAGCGGGCGGGCACCGGGGAGCTGTTTTTT	CAWSAERAGTGELFF
NA	once	TRBV7-2	TRBJ1-1	TGTGCCAGCAGCTCTCGGGGACTTGGGAGGAACACTGAAGCTTTCTTT	CASSSRGLGRNTEAFF
NA	NA	TRBV7-3	TRBJ2-1	TGTGCCAGCACAGCGGGTCCCTACAATGAGCAGTTCTTC	CASTAGPYNEQFF
NA	NA	TRBV4-1	TRBJ1-2	TGCGCCAGCAGCCAGTTCAGGGGAGCTAACTATGGCTACACCTTC	CASSQFRGANYGYTF
TRBD1	NA	TRBV19	TRBJ2-1	TGTGCCACCGTAGGACAGGGGACGGATGAGCAGTTCTTC	CATVGQGTDEQFF
TRBD1	NA	TRBV5-1	TRBJ2-1	TGCGCCAGCAGCCACGACAGGGGTTTCTACAATGAGCAGTTCTTC	CASSHDRGFYNEQFF
NA	NA	TRBV9	TRBJ2-5	TGTGCCAGCAGCGTAGACCCTCATAGTGCAGAGACCCAGTACTTC	CASSVDPHSAETQYF
NA	NA	TRBV18	TRBJ1-1	TGTGCCAGCTCACCAAACGTACGGACAGCGAACACTGAAGCTTTCTTT	CASSPNVRTANTEAFF
NA	NA	TRBV27	TRBJ1-4	TGTGCCAGCAGTTTCGGCAGGTGGAATGAAAAACTGTTTTTT	CASSFGRWNEKLFF
NA	NA	TRBV19	TRBJ2-2	TGTGCCAGTAGTATAGATCTTTTGGCGGGGAGAGCCGGGGAGCTGTTTTTT	CASSIDLLAGRAGELFF
NA	NA	TRBV30	TRBJ2-5	TGTGCCTGGACAGTCCAAGAGACCCAGTACTTC	CAWTVQETQYF
TRBD2	NA	TRBV5-1	TRBJ2-7	TGCGCCAGCAGCCCCTGGGGGCGGGAGGGCCACGAGCAGTACTTC	CASSPWGREGHEQYF
NA	NA	TRBV7-6	TRBJ2-5	TGTGCCAGCAGTTTAGGTACGGAAGAGACCCAGTACTTC	CASSLGTEETQYF
TRBD1	NA	TRBV7-2	TRBJ2-1	TGTGCCAGTTCGCAGGGGGCTTACAATGAGCAGTTCTTC	CASSQGAYNEQFF
TRBD1	NA	TRBV7-9	TRBJ1-1	TGTGCCAGCACCTACCTGACAGGGGCCACTGAAGCTTTCTTT	CASTYLTGATEAFF
NA	NA	TRBV29-1	TRBJ2-5	TGCAGCGCTTCACAGATGGGGCGCGCGGGGGAGACCCAGTACTTC	CSASQMGRAGETQYF
TRBD1	once	TRBV10-2	TRBJ1-1	TGCGCCAGCAAGGAGACAGGGTGGGACACTGAAGCTTTCTTT	CASKETGWDTEAFF
TRBD1	NA	TRBV28	TRBJ2-2	TGTGCCAGCAGTTTAGACAGGGGCGACACCGGGGAGCTGTTTTTT	CASSLDRGDTGELFF
NA	NA	TRBV11-2	TRBJ1-5	TGTGCCAGCAGCTTAGGGCTGGGGGCAAATCAGCCCCAGCATTTT	CASSLGLGANQPQHF
TRBD2	once	TRBV19	TRBJ2-1	TGTGCCAGTACCCACCCTAGCGGGGGGTACAATGAGCAGTTCTTC	CASTHPSGGYNEQFF
TRBD2	NA	TRBV28	TRBJ2-3	TGTGCCAGCAGTTTTCTAGCGCTAGCGGGAGACACAGATACGCAGTATTTT	CASSFLALAGDTDTQYF
NA	once	TRBV2	TRBJ2-7	TGTGCCAGCAAATTTAGGACAGAACCTTCCTACGAGCAGTACTTC	CASKFRTEPSYEQYF
NA	NA	TRBV28	TRBJ1-2	TGTGCCAGCAGTTCCAGGGACTATGGCTACACCTTC	CASSSRDYGYTF